The T cell receptor beta chain under discussion was sequenced for a study of CD8+CD57+ T cells in acquired aplastic anemia. Study summary: Sorting CD4+ and CD8+ cells gave DNA averaging roughly 3.5 ug.

Points on this clonotype: Its matching antigen is unknown. Here the CDR3 omits its conserved ending phenylalanine or tryptophan, so a read error is the likely source.

The patients chosen for sequencing had shown expansion of CD8+CD57+ cells (detected by flow cytometry). All patients had severe acquired aplastic anemia. By the time of blood sampling, patients had still received no therapy. Per germline, CDR1 ENHRY and CDR2 SYGVKD. The CDR3 has 15 amino acids. V dropped 3 bases and J dropped 0 bases, with 9 bases sitting between them. Profiling that covered TCR beta VDJ and CDR3 relied on genomic DNA as its template. MiXCR, run by TCRdb on the reads, gives a single entry per CDR3 protein. The profile covers 160,000 or so distinct CDR3 sequences, with roughly 43% appearing a single time and over 0.95% taken by the ten largest. Study findings and constraints: In common between the patients and the controls were twenty-nine CD8+ CDR3 sequences.

Sequencing used sorted CD4+, CD8+, or CD8+CD57+ T cells (not recorded which) from PBMCs. The receptor comes from a human donor with aplastic anemia. The chain employs TRBV10-3 and TRBJ2-1; tentative D call: TRBD2 (5 bases). Written as DNA, the CDR3 is TGTGCCATCAGTGATCCCGGGAACTCCTACAATGAGCAGTTCCTC. Encoded protein: CAISDPGNSYNEQFL.